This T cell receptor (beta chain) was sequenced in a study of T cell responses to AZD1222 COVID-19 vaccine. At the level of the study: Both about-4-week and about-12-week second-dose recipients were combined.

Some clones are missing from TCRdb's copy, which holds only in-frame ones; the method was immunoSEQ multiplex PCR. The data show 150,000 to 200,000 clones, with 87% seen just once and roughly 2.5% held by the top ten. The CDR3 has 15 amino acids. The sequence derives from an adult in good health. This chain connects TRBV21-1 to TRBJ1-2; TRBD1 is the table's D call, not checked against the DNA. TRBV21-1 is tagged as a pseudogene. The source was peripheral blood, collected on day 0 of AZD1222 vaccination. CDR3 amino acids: CASSKGGTDSYGYTF. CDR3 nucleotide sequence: TGTGCCAGCAGCAAAGGGGGGACAGACTCCTATGGCTACACCTTC.